This entry describes one T cell receptor beta chain. This sample is drawn from a study of blood T cell repertoires in COVID-19. Turning to the study itself: Sites across the United States, Italy and Spain contributed samples from acute and convalescent COVID-19. Nucleic acid was either cDNA or gDNA, and it came from T cells, B-cell-depleted T cells, or PBMCs.

Produced via immunoSEQ multiplex PCR; TCRdb's table is partial and in-frame only. This table holds about 160,000 clones, around three quarters found once. The CDR3 has 14 amino acids. Germline V CDR1 and CDR2: LGHNA, YSLEER. The ends lost 0 bases at V and 7 bases at J; junction bases unmatched: 5. This clonotype was obtained from a man between 60 and 75 years old with acute or convalescent COVID-19. The V call is TRBV4-3, the J call TRBJ1-1; 7 positions agree with TRBD1. The source material was peripheral blood. The CDR3, as DNA: TGCGCCAGCAGCCAAGAAGTGACAGGGATTGAAGCTTTCTTT. As protein: CASSQEVTGIEAFF.